Described below is a single T cell receptor beta chain sequence and its context. Its antigen is not identified. The data derive from a study of cytomegalovirus exposure and HLA in healthy donors. Study-level information: When 350 to 500 donors were genotyped, roughly 82% of them were found to fall in the Caucasian-associated ancestry cluster.

Primers included in the PCR were 60 Vbeta and 13 Jbeta primers. Only in-frame clones appear in the TCRdb table, and some are missing; sequencing was by immunoSEQ multiplex PCR. The sample has some 130,000 clones; 70% to 85% are singletons. General observations from the study: Donors were assumed by presence/absence analyses to have roughly uniform sequencing depth. In an earlier analysis, most TCR beta V segments were productive about 87% or about 30% of the time.

The germline V gene has CDR1 SGHTA and CDR2 FQGNSA. Unmatched junction bases numbered 6, after V lost 2 bases and J lost 0 bases. The CDR3 contains 18 residues. The chain is built from TRBV7-2 and TRBJ2-2; 10 bases are a match to TRBD2. Source material: PBMCs. This TCR derives from a male donor in good health and CMV-seropositive. The DNA of the CDR3 is TGTGCCAGCAGCTTAAGGACTAGCGGATTTGCGAACACCGGGGAGCTGTTTTTT. This codes for CASSLRTSGFANTGELFF.